The 21 T cell receptor beta chains given below trace back to one sample, sequenced in a study of blood T cell repertoires in COVID-19. Sequencing used immunoSEQ multiplex PCR; TCRdb keeps in-frame clones, though not all of them. The profile covers roughly 220,000 clones, with about 80% appearing a single time and approximately 15% taken by the ten largest. Source material: PBMCs or T cells enriched from blood (not recorded which). The receptors were gathered from a man aged 40-55 years who had recovered from COVID-19.

CDR3 DNA sequence: TGTGCCAGCTCGGAACAGGGGGCCAGGGGGATGCCTGAAGCTTTCTTT. It is translated as CASSEQGARGMPEAFF. The chain is built from TRBV18 and TRBJ1-1; 9 bases fit TRBD1. Germline V gene lookup returns CDR1 KGHSH and CDR2 LQKENI. The CDR3 is 16 amino acids. Trimming removed 6 bases from V and 6 bases from J; junction bases left unmatched: 14. Complete variable domain (other parts from reference TRBV18 and TRBJ1-1): NAGVMQNPRHLVRRRGQEARLRCSPMKGHSHVYWYRQLPEEGLKFMVYLQKENIIDESGMPKERFSAEFPKEGPSILRIQQVVRGDSAAYFCASSEQGARGMPEAFFGQGTRLTVV.

The rearrangement joins TRBV3-1 (or the pseudogene TRBV3-2) to TRBJ2-3, with 9 bases matching TRBD2. Trimming removed 5 bases from V and 15 bases from J; junction bases left unmatched: 12. This CDR3 spans 13 amino acids. Per the germline V gene, CDR1 is LGHDT and CDR2 is YNNKEL (reference sequence). The CDR3 is CASSVSIAGAKYF. DNA for the CDR3: TGTGCCAGCAGCGTAAGCATAGCGGGGGCCAAATATTTT.

This clone came up a few times. The chain employs TRBV11-2 and TRBJ1-2, with D uncertain. The CDR3 is made up of 12 amino acids. V was cut by 2 bases and J by 3 bases, with 4 bases left in between. CDR1 and CDR2 from the germline V gene are SGHAT and FQNNGV. In nucleotides, the CDR3 is TGTGCCAGCAGCTTACAGGACTATGGCTACACCTTC. Translated: CASSLQDYGYTF. Variable domain in full (rest from reference TRBV11-2 and TRBJ1-2): EAGVAQSPRYKIIEKRQSVAFWCNPISGHATLYWYQQILGQGPKLLIQFQNNGVVDDSQLPKDRFSAERLKGVDSTLKIQPAKLEDSAVYLCASSLQDYGYTFGSGTRLTVV.

A single count supports this clone. This chain joins TRBV5-1 and TRBJ1-4, with a tentative D call TRBD1 (6 bases). Germline CDR1 is SGHRS and CDR2 is YFSETQ. The V and J ends lost 4 bases and 7 bases respectively, with 17 bases between them. This CDR3 region has 15 residues. This chain's CDR3 is CASSAETGRGEKLFF. As DNA, the CDR3 is TGCGCCAGCAGCGCCGAGACAGGCCGCGGTGAAAAACTGTTTTTT.

The V call is TRBV5-1, the J call TRBJ1-5; D is unclear. The CDR3 loop spans 13 amino acids. V shed 2 bases and J shed 0 bases, with 3 bases lying between them. In germline, CDR1 is SGHRS, CDR2 YFSETQ. The CDR3 reads CASSFYSNQPQHF. The CDR3 coding sequence is TGCGCCAGCAGCTTCTATAGCAATCAGCCCCAGCATTTT.

This chain connects TRBV5-4 to TRBJ2-7; 12 nucleotides line up with TRBD2. Germline CDR1 is SGHNT and CDR2 is YYREEE (reference sequence). J gave up 2 bases and V 4 bases, and 1 base lay outside the gene matches. The CDR3 spans 14 residues. The chain's CDR3 is CASSPSGRAYEQYF. For the CDR3, the DNA is TGTGCCAGCAGCCCTAGCGGGAGGGCCTACGAGCAGTACTTC.

The V and J genes are TRBV7-6 and TRBJ2-1; 8 bases agree with TRBD2. The CDR3 sequence is 15 residues long. V shed 3 bases and J 8 bases; nucleotides not matched to a gene: 9. The germline CDR1 and CDR2 sequences are SGHVS and FNYEAQ. CDR3 sequence: CASSLRGLAGYEQFF. CDR3 DNA: TGTGCCAGCAGCTTGCGAGGGCTAGCGGGTTATGAGCAGTTCTTC.

This rearrangement joins TRBV3-1 (or the pseudogene TRBV3-2) to TRBJ1-3; TRBD1 aligns across 7 bases. The germline CDR1 and CDR2 sequences are LGHDT and YNNKEL (reference sequence). CDR3 size: 15 residues. Trimming removed 1 base from V and 3 bases from J; junction bases left unmatched: 3. CDR3 loop: CASSQGGGGGNTIYF. Written as DNA, the CDR3 is TGTGCCAGCAGCCAAGGAGGGGGCGGTGGAAACACCATATATTTT.

This chain connects TRBV10-3 to TRBJ2-7; 12 bases are a match to TRBD1. Germline V CDR1 and CDR2: ENHRY, SYGVKD. J lost 5 bases, V lost 6 bases, and 5 bases had no gene match. The CDR3 extends over 14 amino acids. CDR3 protein: CAISRDRGRDEQYF. In DNA form, the CDR3 reads TGTGCCATCAGCCGGGACAGGGGGCGCGACGAGCAGTACTTC.

The V gene is TRBV5-1, the J gene TRBJ2-1; the match to TRBD2 covers 8 bases. Looked up from germline, CDR1 is SGHRS and CDR2 is YFSETQ. The V and J ends lost 0 bases and 9 bases, in that order; junction bases with no gene match: 5. The CDR3 runs to 14 residues. The CDR3 nucleotides are TGCGCCAGCAGCTTGGGGGGGACTAGGTTTGAGCAGTTCTTC. Its translation: CASSLGGTRFEQFF. Combining the CDR3 with reference TRBV5-1 and TRBJ2-1 gives the whole variable domain KAGVTQTPRYLIKTRGQQVTLSCSPISGHRSVSWYQQTPGQGLQFLFEYFSETQRNKGNFPGRFSGRQFSNSRSEMNVSTLELGDSALYLCASSLGGTRFEQFFGPGTRLTVL.

The chain recombines TRBV9 with TRBJ1-6; the D gene is possibly TRBD1 (6 bases). CDR1 is SGDLS, CDR2 YYNGEE, per germline. This CDR3 region has 15 residues. Trimming shortened V by 0 bases and J by 10 bases, and 14 bases separated the two germline ends. This CDR3 is CASSVVEGVGSPLHF. The CDR3 coding sequence is TGTGCCAGCAGCGTAGTCGAGGGGGTGGGATCACCCCTCCACTTT. The whole variable domain, remainder taken from reference TRBV9 and TRBJ1-6, is DSGVTQTPKHLITATGQRVTLRCSPRSGDLSVYWYQQSLDQGLQFLIQYYNGEERAKGNILERFSAQQFPDLHSELNLSSLELGDSALYFCASSVVEGVGSPLHFGNGTRLTVT.

The chain employs TRBV15 and TRBJ2-1; 10 positions match TRBD2. CDR1 is LNHNV, CDR2 YYDKDF, per germline (reference sequence). The CDR3 is 17 residues long. Trimming cost V 3 bases and J 6 bases; bases outside gene matches: 11. The CDR3 nucleotides read TGTGCCACCAGCAGGGCCTTACGGACTAGCGGTATCAATGAGCAGTTCTTC. It is translated as CATSRALRTSGINEQFF.

The chain combines TRBV28 with TRBJ2-7; no firm D call. Germline-derived CDR1 and CDR2 are MDHEN and SYDVKM. V was shortened by 7 bases and J by 0 bases, with 13 bases between the two germline ends. The CDR3 has 14 residues. The CDR3 region is CASTSLVYSYEQYF. CDR3 DNA sequence: TGTGCCAGCACGTCCTTAGTATACTCCTACGAGCAGTACTTC.

The V and J genes are TRBV2 and TRBJ2-3, with 9 nucleotides matching TRBD2. This CDR3 has 16 amino acids. Germline CDR1 and CDR2: SNHLY and FYNNEI. V lost 10 bases and J lost 1; bases outside the gene matches: 12. The CDR3 nucleotides are TGTGCCATCCCAAGAAGGATAGCGGGGGGCACAGATACGCAGTATTTT. It translates to CAIPRRIAGGTDTQYF. Filled out from reference TRBV2 and TRBJ2-3, the complete variable domain reads EPEVTQTPSHQVTQMGQEVILRCVPISNHLYFYWYRQILGQKVEFLVSFYNNEISEKSEIFDDQFSVERPDGSNFTLKIRSTKLEDSAMYFCAIPRRIAGGTDTQYFGPGTRLTVL.

This clone was picked up one time. J is TRBJ2-1 and V is TRBV28; D might be TRBD2 (6 bases). V shed 3 bases and J shed 6 bases, with 15 bases lying between them. Germline-derived CDR1 and CDR2 are MDHEN and SYDVKM. The CDR3 length is 15 residues. Here the CDR3 DNA reads TGTGCCAGCAGTTTGTACCCGGGAGCGGGCAATGAGCAGTTCTTC. Protein sequence: CASSLYPGAGNEQFF.

The chain links TRBV7-5 to TRBJ1-3. TRBV7-5 corresponds to a pseudogene. The CDR3 is made up of 16 amino acids. The CDR3 DNA sequence: TGTGTCAGAAGCCGAGGATGCGTTAGCTCTGGAAACACCATATATTTT. This codes for CVRSRGCVSSGNTIYF.

This rearrangement joins TRBV3-1 (or the pseudogene TRBV3-2) to TRBJ2-4; 7 nucleotides match TRBD2. After removal of 6 bases from V and 0 bases from J, the junction contained 11 bases not matched to a gene. This CDR3 has 17 residues. The V gene's germline CDR1 is LGHDT and CDR2 YNNKEL (reference sequence). CDR3 in amino acids: CASRSGLTELAKNIQYF. CDR3 nucleotide sequence: TGTGCCAGCAGGTCGGGACTAACCGAACTAGCCAAAAACATTCAGTACTTC.

This chain uses TRBV2 with TRBJ2-7, with TRBD1 matching over 9 bases. Trimming took 7 bases from V and 5 from J; bases not matched to a gene: 6. Per the germline V gene, CDR1 is SNHLY and CDR2 is FYNNEI. The CDR3 loop spans 13 amino acids. The DNA of the CDR3 is TGTGCCAGCATTCGGGACAGGGCCAACGAGCAGTACTTC. This encodes CASIRDRANEQYF.

The rearrangement joins TRBV6-5 to TRBJ2-3; 7 bases fit TRBD2. The CDR3 covers 14 residues. Germline CDR1 is MNHEY and CDR2 is SVGAGI. The V and J ends lost 5 bases and 4 bases, in that order; junction bases with no gene match: 6. Here the CDR3 reads CASSIGGGSDTQYF. DNA for the CDR3: TGTGCCAGCAGTATCGGGGGAGGGTCAGATACGCAGTATTTT.

This CDR3 is CASSLQPSGAYNEQFF. CDR3 coding DNA: TGTGCCAGCAGCCTCCAACCTAGCGGAGCCTACAATGAGCAGTTCTTC. The J gene is TRBJ2-1, the V gene TRBV3-1 (or the pseudogene TRBV3-2); 7 nucleotides line up with TRBD2. The CDR3 has 16 residues. Per germline, CDR1 LGHDT and CDR2 YNNKEL (reference sequence). J gave up 2 bases and V 4 bases, and 8 bases lay outside the gene matches.

The CDR3: CASGRQGSREKLFF. As DNA, the CDR3 is TGTGCCAGCGGCAGACAGGGGTCTCGTGAAAAACTGTTTTTT. This chain joins TRBV7-9 and TRBJ1-4, with TRBD1 identical over 8 bases. Germline assignment: CDR1 SEHNR and CDR2 FQNEAQ (reference sequence). The length of the CDR3 is 14 residues. V was pared by 8 bases and J by 7 bases, with 9 bases of the junction left unmatched.